These T cell receptor beta chains were read from a single sample in a study of T cell responses to AZD1222 COVID-19 vaccine. Sequenced by immunoSEQ multiplex PCR; TCRdb stores in-frame clones only, minus some. In the table there are just over 60,000 clones, 76% of which are singletons. The sequencing here drew on peripheral blood, taken on day 0 of AZD1222 vaccination. These receptors all come from an adult in good health. Both conserved end residues are part of each CDR3. D genes are given only for firm matches. Part of the rows lack a size; the others show once, few, many or a class for expanded clones.

clone_size: NA
j_call: TRBJ1-4
v_call: TRBV7-2
d_call: TRBD1
cdr3_aa: CASSLQGHANEKLFF
cdr3_nt: TGTGCCAGCAGCCTACAGGGGCACGCTAATGAAAAACTGTTTTTT

clone_size: NA
j_call: TRBJ2-2
v_call: TRBV6-5
d_call: NA
cdr3_aa: CASSYSTQNTGELFF
cdr3_nt: TGTGCCAGCAGTTACTCCACGCAGAACACCGGGGAGCTGTTTTTT

clone_size: NA
j_call: TRBJ1-1
v_call: TRBV9
d_call: TRBD1
cdr3_aa: CASSLPRAGGSTEAFF
cdr3_nt: TGTGCCAGCAGCCTCCCAAGGGCAGGGGGTTCCACTGAAGCTTTCTTT

clone_size: NA
j_call: TRBJ2-1
v_call: TRBV7-9
d_call: NA
cdr3_aa: CASTQAGSYNEQFF
cdr3_nt: TGTGCCAGCACCCAAGCCGGGTCCTACAATGAGCAGTTCTTC

clone_size: NA
j_call: TRBJ2-1
v_call: TRBV5-6
d_call: NA
cdr3_aa: CASNIYGDLEQFF
cdr3_nt: TGTGCCAGCAACATCTATGGGGATCTTGAGCAGTTCTTC

clone_size: NA
j_call: TRBJ1-6
v_call: TRBV6-6
d_call: TRBD1
cdr3_aa: CASILDRGPSPLHF
cdr3_nt: TGTGCCAGCATCCTGGACAGGGGGCCTTCACCCCTCCACTTT

clone_size: NA
j_call: TRBJ1-1
v_call: TRBV19
d_call: NA
cdr3_aa: CASGAGQAFF
cdr3_nt: TGTGCCAGCGGCGCAGGGCAAGCTTTCTTT

clone_size: NA
j_call: TRBJ1-1
v_call: TRBV27
d_call: TRBD1
cdr3_aa: CASRRGREVPEAFF
cdr3_nt: TGTGCCAGCAGGAGGGGGCGTGAGGTCCCTGAAGCTTTCTTT

clone_size: NA
j_call: TRBJ2-5
v_call: TRBV5-4
d_call: NA
cdr3_aa: CASSLGTQETQYF
cdr3_nt: TGTGCCAGCAGCTTGGGGACACAAGAGACCCAGTACTTC

clone_size: NA
j_call: TRBJ1-1
v_call: TRBV7-9
d_call: NA
cdr3_aa: CASSLSGEGTEAFF
cdr3_nt: TGTGCCAGCAGCTTATCAGGGGAGGGGACTGAAGCTTTCTTT

clone_size: NA
j_call: TRBJ1-1
v_call: TRBV29-1
d_call: NA
cdr3_aa: CSVDWGAGEAFF
cdr3_nt: TGCAGCGTTGATTGGGGGGCGGGTGAAGCTTTCTTT

clone_size: NA
j_call: TRBJ2-2
v_call: TRBV7-6
d_call: TRBD1
cdr3_aa: CASSFTGDAGELFF
cdr3_nt: TGTGCCAGCAGTTTTACAGGGGATGCCGGGGAGCTGTTTTTT

clone_size: NA
j_call: TRBJ1-4
v_call: TRBV29-1
d_call: NA
cdr3_aa: CSVAAWAGEKLFF
cdr3_nt: TGCAGCGTTGCAGCTTGGGCAGGAGAAAAACTGTTTTTT

clone_size: once
j_call: TRBJ1-2
v_call: TRBV6-2/TRBV6-3
d_call: TRBD1
cdr3_aa: CASSYSRGQYGYTF
cdr3_nt: TGTGCCAGCAGTTACTCGAGGGGACAGTATGGCTACACCTTC

clone_size: NA
j_call: TRBJ1-1
v_call: TRBV6-5
d_call: NA
cdr3_aa: CASSYHGNTEAFF
cdr3_nt: TGTGCCAGCAGTTACCACGGGAACACTGAAGCTTTCTTT

clone_size: NA
j_call: TRBJ1-2
v_call: TRBV6-5
d_call: NA
cdr3_aa: CASRRTGGYTF
cdr3_nt: TGTGCCAGCAGAAGAACGGGCGGCTACACCTTC

clone_size: NA
j_call: TRBJ2-5
v_call: TRBV15
d_call: NA
cdr3_aa: CATSRDRAEETQYF
cdr3_nt: TGTGCCACCAGCAGAGATAGGGCAGAAGAGACCCAGTACTTC

clone_size: NA
j_call: TRBJ2-1
v_call: TRBV4-1
d_call: TRBD2
cdr3_aa: CASSTDGSGGRDEQFF
cdr3_nt: TGCGCCAGCAGCACCGACGGAAGCGGGGGGAGGGATGAGCAGTTCTTC

clone_size: NA
j_call: TRBJ2-7
v_call: TRBV5-8
d_call: TRBD1
cdr3_aa: CASSLASGTGYEQYF
cdr3_nt: TGTGCCAGCAGCTTGGCCTCCGGGACAGGGTACGAGCAGTACTTC

clone_size: NA
j_call: TRBJ2-7
v_call: TRBV29-1
d_call: NA
cdr3_aa: CSVTWGLYEQYF
cdr3_nt: TGCAGCGTCACGTGGGGCCTCTACGAGCAGTACTTC

clone_size: once
j_call: TRBJ2-1
v_call: TRBV29-1
d_call: NA
cdr3_aa: CSVEGQRSYNEQFF
cdr3_nt: TGCAGCGTTGAAGGGCAGAGGTCCTACAATGAGCAGTTCTTC